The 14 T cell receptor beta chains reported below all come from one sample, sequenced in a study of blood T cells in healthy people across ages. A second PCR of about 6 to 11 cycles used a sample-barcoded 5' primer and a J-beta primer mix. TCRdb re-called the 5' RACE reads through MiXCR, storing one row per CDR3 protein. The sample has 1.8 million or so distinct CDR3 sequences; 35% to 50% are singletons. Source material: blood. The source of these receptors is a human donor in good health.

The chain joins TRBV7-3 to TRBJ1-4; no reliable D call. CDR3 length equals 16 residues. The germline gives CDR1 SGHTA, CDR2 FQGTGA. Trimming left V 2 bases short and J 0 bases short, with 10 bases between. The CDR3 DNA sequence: TGTGCCAGCAGCTTATGGTCCCCAGCAACTAATGAAAAACTGTTTTTT. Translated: CASSLWSPATNEKLFF.

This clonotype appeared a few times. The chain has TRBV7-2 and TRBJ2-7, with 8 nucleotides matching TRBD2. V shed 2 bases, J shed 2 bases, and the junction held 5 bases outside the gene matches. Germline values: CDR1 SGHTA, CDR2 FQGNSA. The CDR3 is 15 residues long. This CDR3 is CASSLRAGEPYEQYF. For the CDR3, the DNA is TGTGCCAGCAGCTTAAGAGCGGGGGAGCCCTACGAGCAGTACTTC.

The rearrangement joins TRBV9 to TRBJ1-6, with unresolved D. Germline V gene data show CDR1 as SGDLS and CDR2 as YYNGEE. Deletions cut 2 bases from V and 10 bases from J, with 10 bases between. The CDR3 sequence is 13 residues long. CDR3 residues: CASSVARESPLHF. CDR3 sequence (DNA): TGTGCCAGCAGCGTTGCGAGGGAATCACCCCTCCACTTT. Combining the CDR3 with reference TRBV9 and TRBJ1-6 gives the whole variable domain DSGVTQTPKHLITATGQRVTLRCSPRSGDLSVYWYQQSLDQGLQFLIQYYNGEERAKGNILERFSAQQFPDLHSELNLSSLELGDSALYFCASSVARESPLHFGNGTRLTVT.

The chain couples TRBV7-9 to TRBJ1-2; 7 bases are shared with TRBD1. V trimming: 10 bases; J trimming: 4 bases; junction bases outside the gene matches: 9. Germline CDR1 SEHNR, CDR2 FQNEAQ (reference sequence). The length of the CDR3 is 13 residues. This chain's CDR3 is CAIGTGTAYGYTF. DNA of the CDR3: TGTGCCATCGGTACCGGGACAGCCTATGGCTACACCTTC. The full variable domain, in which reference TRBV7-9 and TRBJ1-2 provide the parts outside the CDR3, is DTGVSQNPRHKITKRGQNVTFRCDPISEHNRLYWYRQTLGQGPEFLTYFQNEAQLEKSRLLSDRFSAERPKGSFSTLEIQRTEQGDSAMYLCAIGTGTAYGYTFGSGTRLTVV.

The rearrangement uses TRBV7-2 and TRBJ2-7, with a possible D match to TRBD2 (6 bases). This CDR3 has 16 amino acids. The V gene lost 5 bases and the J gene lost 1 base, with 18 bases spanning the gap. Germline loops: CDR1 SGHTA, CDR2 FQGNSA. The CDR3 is CASSPETRRASYEQYF. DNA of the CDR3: TGTGCCAGCAGCCCAGAGACTAGAAGGGCGTCCTACGAGCAGTACTTC.

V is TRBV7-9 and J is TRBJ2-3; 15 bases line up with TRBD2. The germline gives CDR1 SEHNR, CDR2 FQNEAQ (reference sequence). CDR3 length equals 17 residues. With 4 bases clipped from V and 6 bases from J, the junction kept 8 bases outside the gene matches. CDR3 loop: CASSSGLAGGLGDTQYF. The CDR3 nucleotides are TGTGCCAGCAGCTCCGGACTAGCGGGGGGGCTAGGGGATACGCAGTATTTT.

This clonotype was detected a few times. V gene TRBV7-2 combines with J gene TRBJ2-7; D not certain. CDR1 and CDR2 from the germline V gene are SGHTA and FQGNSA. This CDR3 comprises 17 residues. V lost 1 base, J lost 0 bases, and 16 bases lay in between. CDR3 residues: CASSLGTSADVSYEQYF. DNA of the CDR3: TGTGCCAGCAGCTTAGGGACGTCGGCGGACGTCTCCTACGAGCAGTACTTC.

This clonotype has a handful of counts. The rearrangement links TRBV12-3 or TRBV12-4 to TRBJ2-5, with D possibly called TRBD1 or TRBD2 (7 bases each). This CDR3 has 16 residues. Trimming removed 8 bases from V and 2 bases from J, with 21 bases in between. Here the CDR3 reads CASRRGGGGKQETQYF. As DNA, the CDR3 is TGTGCCAGCCGGCGGGGAGGGGGCGGGAAACAAGAGACCCAGTACTTC.

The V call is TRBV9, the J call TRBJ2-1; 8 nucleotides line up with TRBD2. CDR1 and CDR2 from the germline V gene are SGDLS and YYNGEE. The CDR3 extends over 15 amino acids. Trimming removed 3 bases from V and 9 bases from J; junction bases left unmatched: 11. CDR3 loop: CASSAGGLVSAEQFF. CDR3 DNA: TGTGCCAGCAGCGCGGGGGGACTAGTGTCCGCTGAGCAGTTCTTC.

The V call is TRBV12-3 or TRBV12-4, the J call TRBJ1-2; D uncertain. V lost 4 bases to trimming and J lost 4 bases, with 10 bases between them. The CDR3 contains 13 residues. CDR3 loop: CASSSRRAYGYTF. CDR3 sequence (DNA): TGTGCCAGCAGTTCCCGGCGGGCCTATGGCTACACCTTC.

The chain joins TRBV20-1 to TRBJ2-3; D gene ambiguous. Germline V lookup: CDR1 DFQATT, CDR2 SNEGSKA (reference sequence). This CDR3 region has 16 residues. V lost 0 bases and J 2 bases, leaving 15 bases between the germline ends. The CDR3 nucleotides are TGCAGTGCTAGAGATCCGAAAAACGTATTCACAGATACGCAGTATTTT. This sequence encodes CSARDPKNVFTDTQYF.

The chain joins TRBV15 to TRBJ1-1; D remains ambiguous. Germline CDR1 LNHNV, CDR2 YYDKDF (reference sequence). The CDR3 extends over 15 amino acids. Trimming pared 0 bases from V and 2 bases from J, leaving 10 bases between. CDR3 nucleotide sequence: TGTGCCACCAGCAGAGAGGCTAGTTTAAACACTGAAGCTTTCTTT. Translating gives CATSREASLNTEAFF.

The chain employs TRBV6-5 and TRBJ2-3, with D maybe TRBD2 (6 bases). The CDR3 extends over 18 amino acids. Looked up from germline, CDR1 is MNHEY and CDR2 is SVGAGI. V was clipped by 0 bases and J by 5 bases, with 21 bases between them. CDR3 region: CASSYSAPAGRTLDTQYF. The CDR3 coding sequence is TGTGCCAGCAGTTACTCCGCCCCGGCGGGGAGAACTCTAGATACGCAGTATTTT.

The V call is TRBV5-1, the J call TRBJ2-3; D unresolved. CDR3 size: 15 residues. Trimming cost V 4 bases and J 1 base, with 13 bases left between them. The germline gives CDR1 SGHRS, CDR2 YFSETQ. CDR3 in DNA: TGCGCCAGCAGCCCAAGGCACGGTGGCACAGATACGCAGTATTTT. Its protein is CASSPRHGGTDTQYF.